This TCR beta chain was profiled in a study of T-cell memory formation after mild COVID-19. Looking at the study overall: Each donor largely had its own TCR clusters.

TCRdb reprocessed the 5' RACE reads with MiXCR, giving one entry per CDR3 protein. The sample holds around 430,000 distinct CDR3 sequences; about 17% are singletons and the top ten take around a fifth. The CDR3 has 13 residues. Trimming took 3 bases from V and 9 from J, leaving 12 bases between them. Germline loops: CDR1 SGHNT, CDR2 YENEEA. The chain uses TRBV11-3 and TRBJ2-1; tentatively, D is TRBD2 (6 bases). The sequence was collected from a man aged 18-30 years who had mild COVID-19 (a few samples of this study predate the infection). Cell type and time point are not known. Material: PBMCs or a T cell subset sorted from them (not recorded which). The CDR3 loop is CASSFGGISEQFF. The CDR3 nucleotides read TGTGCCAGCAGCTTCGGAGGGATCAGTGAGCAGTTCTTC.